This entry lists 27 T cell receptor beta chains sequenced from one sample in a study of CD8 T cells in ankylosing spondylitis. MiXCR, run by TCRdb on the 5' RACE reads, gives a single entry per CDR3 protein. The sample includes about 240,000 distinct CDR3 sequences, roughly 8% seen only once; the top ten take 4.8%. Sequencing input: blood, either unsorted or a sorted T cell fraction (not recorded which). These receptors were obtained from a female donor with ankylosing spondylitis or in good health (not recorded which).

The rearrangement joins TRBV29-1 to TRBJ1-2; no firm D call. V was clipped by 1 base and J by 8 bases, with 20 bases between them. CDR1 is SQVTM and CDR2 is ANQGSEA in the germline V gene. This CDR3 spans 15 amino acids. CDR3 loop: CSVEGDPLGKLGYTF. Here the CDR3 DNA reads TGCAGCGTTGAAGGCGACCCACTAGGGAAACTGGGCTACACCTTC.

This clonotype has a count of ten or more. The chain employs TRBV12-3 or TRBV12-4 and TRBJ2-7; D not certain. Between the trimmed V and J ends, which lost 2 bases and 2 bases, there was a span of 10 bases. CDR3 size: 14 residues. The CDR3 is CASSLNGGPYEQYF. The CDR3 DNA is TGTGCCAGCAGTTTAAACGGCGGCCCCTACGAGCAGTACTTC.

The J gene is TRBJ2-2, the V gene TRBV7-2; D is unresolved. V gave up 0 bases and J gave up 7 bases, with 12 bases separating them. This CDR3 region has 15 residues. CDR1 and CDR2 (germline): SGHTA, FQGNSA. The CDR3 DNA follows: TGTGCCAGCAGCTTAGCGCGATCCGCCGGCGGGGAGCTGTTTTTT. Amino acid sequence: CASSLARSAGGELFF.

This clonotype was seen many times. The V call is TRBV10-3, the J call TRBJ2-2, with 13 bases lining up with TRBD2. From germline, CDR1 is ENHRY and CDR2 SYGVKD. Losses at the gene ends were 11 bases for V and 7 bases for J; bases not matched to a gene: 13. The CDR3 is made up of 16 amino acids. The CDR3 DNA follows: TGTGCCGCCAGGGCCGGGACTAGCGGGATGAGCGGGGAGCTGTTTTTT. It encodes CAARAGTSGMSGELFF.

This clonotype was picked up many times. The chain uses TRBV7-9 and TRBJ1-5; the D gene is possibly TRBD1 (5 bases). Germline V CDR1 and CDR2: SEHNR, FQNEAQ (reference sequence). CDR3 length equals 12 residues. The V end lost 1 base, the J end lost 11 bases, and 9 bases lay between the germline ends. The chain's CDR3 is CASSLGGGAQHF. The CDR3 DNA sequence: TGTGCCAGCAGCTTAGGGGGGGGGGCCCAGCATTTT.

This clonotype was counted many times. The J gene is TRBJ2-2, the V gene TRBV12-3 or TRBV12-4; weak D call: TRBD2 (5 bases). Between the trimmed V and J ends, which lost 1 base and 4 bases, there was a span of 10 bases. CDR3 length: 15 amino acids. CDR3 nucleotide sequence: TGTGCCAGCAGTTTAGTCGCGGGTCCCACCGGGGAGCTGTTTTTT. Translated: CASSLVAGPTGELFF.

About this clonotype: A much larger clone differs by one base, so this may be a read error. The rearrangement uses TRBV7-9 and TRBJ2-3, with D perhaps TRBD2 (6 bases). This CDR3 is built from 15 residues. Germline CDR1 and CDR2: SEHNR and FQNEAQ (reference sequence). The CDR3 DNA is TGTGCCGGCAGCTTAGGTGGGGGGTTCACAGATACGCAGTATTTT. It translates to CAGSLGGGFTDTQYF.

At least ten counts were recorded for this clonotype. CDR3 coding DNA: TGTGCCAGCAGCCTTTACCCTGAGACCCAGTACTTC. It is translated as CASSLYPETQYF. This chain joins TRBV7-2 and TRBJ2-5; unclear D gene. V was trimmed by 5 bases and J by 5 bases, leaving 9 bases between them. The germline V gene encodes CDR1 SGHTA and CDR2 FQGNSA. This CDR3 comprises 12 residues.

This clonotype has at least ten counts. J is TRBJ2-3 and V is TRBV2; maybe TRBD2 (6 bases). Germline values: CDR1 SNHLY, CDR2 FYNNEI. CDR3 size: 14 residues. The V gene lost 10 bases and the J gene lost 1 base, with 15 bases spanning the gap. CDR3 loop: CATGGRGRTDTQYF. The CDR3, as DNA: TGTGCCACCGGAGGGCGGGGACGCACAGATACGCAGTATTTT.

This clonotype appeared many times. CDR3 in DNA: TGTGCCAGCAGCCCAAACAGGGGAGGCTGGAGCACTGAAGCTTTCTTT. It is translated as CASSPNRGGWSTEAFF. The chain links TRBV7-2 to TRBJ1-1; 7 bases are shared with TRBD1. The CDR3 has 16 amino acids. Trimming removed 5 bases from V and 4 bases from J; junction bases left unmatched: 13. Looked up from germline, CDR1 is SGHTA and CDR2 is FQGNSA.

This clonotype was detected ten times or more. The CDR3 region is CASSQTRSTQYF. CDR3 in DNA: TGTGCCAGCAGCCAGACTCGGTCCACGCAGTACTTC. This chain links TRBV3-1 with TRBJ2-7; D gene unclear. Germline V gene data show CDR1 as LGHDT and CDR2 as YNNKEL (reference sequence). The CDR3 spans 12 residues. Trimming left V 3 bases short and J 9 bases short, with 12 bases between.

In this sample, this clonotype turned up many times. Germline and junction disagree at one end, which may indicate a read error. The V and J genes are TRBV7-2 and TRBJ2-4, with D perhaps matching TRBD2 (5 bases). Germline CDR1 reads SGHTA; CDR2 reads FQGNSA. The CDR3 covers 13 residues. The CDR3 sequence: CASGLDHRGIQYF. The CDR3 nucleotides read TGTGCCAGCGGCTTGGACCATAGAGGGATTCAGTACTTC. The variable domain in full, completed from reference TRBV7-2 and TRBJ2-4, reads GAGVSQSPSNKVTEKGKDVELRCDPISGHTALYWYRQSLGQGLEFLIYFQGNSAPDKSGLPSDRFSAERTGGSVSTLTIQRTQQEDSAVYLCASGLDHRGIQYFGAGTRLSVL.

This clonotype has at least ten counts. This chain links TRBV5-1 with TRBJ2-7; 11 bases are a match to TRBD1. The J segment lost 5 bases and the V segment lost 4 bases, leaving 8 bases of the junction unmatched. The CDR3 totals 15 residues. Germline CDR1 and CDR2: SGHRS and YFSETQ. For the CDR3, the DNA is TGCGCCAGCAGCCTGGAGGACAGGGGGCTCGACGAGCAGTACTTC. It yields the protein CASSLEDRGLDEQYF.

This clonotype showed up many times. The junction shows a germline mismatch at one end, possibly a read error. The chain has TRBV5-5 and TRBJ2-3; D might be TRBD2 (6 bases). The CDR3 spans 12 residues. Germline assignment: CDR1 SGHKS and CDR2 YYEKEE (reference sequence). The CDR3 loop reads CASSLEAGGIFF. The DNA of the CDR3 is TGTGCCAGCAGCTTGGAGGCAGGAGGGATTTTTTTT.

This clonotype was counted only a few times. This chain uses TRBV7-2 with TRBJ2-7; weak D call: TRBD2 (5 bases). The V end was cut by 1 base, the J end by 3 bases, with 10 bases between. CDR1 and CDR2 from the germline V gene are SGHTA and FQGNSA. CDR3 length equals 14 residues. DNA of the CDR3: TGTGCCAGCAGCTTAGGACTAATGGGCTACGAGCAGTACTTC. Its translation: CASSLGLMGYEQYF.

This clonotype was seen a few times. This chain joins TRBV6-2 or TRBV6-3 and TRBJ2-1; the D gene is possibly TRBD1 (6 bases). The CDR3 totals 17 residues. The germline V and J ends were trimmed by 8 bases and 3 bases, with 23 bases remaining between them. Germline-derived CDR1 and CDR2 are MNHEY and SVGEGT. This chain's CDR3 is CASDPRGTATYYNEQFF. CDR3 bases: TGTGCCAGCGACCCAAGGGGGACGGCTACCTACTACAATGAGCAGTTCTTC.

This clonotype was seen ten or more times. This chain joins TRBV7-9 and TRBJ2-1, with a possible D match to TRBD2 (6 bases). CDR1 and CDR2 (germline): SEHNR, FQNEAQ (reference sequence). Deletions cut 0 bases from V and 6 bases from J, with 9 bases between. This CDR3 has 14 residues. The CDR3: CASSLAGGLNEQFF. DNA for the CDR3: TGTGCCAGCAGCTTAGCGGGAGGACTCAATGAGCAGTTCTTC.

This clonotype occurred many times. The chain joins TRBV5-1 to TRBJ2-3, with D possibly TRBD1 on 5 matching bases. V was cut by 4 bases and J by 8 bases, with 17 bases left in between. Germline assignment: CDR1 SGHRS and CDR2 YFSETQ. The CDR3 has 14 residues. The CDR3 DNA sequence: TGCGCCAGCAGCCCGGAAGCAGGGATCAGTACGCAGTATTTT. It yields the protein CASSPEAGISTQYF.

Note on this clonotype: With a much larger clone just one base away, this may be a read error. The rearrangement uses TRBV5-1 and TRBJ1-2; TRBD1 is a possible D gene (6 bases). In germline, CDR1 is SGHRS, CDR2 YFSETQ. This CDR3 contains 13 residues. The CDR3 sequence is CASSLRVEGGCTF. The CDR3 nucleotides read TGCGCCAGCAGCCTACGGGTCGAGGGGGGCTGCACCTTC.

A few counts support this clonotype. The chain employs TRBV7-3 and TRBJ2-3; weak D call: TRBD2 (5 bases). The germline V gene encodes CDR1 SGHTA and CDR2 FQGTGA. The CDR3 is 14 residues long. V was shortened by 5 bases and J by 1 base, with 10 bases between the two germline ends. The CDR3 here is CASSAGRGTDTQYF. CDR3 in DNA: TGTGCCAGCAGCGCTGGGCGGGGCACAGATACGCAGTATTTT.

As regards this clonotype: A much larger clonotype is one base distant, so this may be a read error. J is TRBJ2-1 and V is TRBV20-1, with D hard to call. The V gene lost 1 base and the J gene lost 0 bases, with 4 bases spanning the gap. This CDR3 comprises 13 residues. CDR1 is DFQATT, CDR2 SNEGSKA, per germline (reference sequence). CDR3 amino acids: CSARAGSYNEQFF. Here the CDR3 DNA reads TGCAGTGCTAGAGCGGGCTCCTACAATGAGCAGTTCTTC.

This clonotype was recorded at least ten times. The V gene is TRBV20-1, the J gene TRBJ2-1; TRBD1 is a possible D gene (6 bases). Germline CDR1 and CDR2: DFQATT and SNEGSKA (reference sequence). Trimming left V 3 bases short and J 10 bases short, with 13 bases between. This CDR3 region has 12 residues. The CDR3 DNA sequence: TGCAGTGCTAGGGTGGGGGCTAGGGAGCAGTTCTTC. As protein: CSARVGAREQFF.

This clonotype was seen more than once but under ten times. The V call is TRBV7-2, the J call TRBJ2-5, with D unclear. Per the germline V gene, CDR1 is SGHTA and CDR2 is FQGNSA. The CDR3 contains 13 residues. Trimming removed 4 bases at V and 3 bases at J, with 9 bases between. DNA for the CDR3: TGTGCCAGCAGCTCGACGGAGAAAGAGACCCAGTACTTC. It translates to CASSSTEKETQYF.

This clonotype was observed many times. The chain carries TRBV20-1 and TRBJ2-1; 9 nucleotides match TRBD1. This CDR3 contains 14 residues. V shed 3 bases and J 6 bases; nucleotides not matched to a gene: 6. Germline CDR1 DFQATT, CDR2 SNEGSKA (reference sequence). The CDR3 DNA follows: TGCAGTGCTAGGGGACAGGGTAATCGCAATGAGCAGTTCTTC. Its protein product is CSARGQGNRNEQFF.

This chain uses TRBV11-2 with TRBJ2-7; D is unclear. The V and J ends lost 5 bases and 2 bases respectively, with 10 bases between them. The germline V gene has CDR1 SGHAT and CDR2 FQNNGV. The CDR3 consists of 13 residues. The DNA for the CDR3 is TGTGCCAGCAGCCTGGCCGTTGCCTACGAGCAGTACTTC. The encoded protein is CASSLAVAYEQYF.

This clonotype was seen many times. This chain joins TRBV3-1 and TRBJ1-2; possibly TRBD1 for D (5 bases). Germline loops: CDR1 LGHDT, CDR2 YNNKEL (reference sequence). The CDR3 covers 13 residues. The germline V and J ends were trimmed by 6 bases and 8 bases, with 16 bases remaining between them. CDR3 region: CASRRGALDGYTF. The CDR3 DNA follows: TGTGCCAGCAGACGAGGGGCCCTGGACGGCTACACCTTC.

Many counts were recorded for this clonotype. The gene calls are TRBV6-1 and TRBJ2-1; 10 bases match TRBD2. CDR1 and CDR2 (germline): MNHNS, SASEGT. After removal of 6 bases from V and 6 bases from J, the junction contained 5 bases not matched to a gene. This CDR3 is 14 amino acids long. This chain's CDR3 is CASRLAGETNEQFF. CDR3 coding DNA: TGTGCCAGCAGGCTAGCGGGAGAGACCAATGAGCAGTTCTTC.